A selection of T cell receptor beta chains follows, all from one sample in a study of blood T cell repertoires in COVID-19. Profiled with immunoSEQ multiplex PCR; TCRdb holds only in-frame clones, not every one. The profile covers 68,000 or so clones, with approximately 90% appearing a single time and roughly 3.1% taken by the ten largest. Sequenced sample: peripheral blood. These receptors all come from a woman in her forties or fifties with COVID-19, enrolled during active disease. Each CDR3 is given with its conserved first and last residue. Fields, in order: V gene, D gene, J gene, clone size, CDR3 length, CDR3 DNA, CDR3 protein. A D gene is named only where the DNA matches it firmly. Expanded clones are given a class, and other clones once, few, many or no size at all.

>TRBV18|.|TRBJ1-6|.|17
TGTGCCAGCTCACTAACCCAGGTCGGGGGGAAAGATTCACCCCTCCACTTT
CASSLTQVGGKDSPLHF
>TRBV7-8|TRBD2|TRBJ2-3|.|16
TGTGCCAGCACCCCCGGGACTAGCGGGAGCCCAGATACGCAGTATTTT
CASTPGTSGSPDTQYF
>TRBV5-1|TRBD2|TRBJ2-5|.|15
TGCGCCAGCCGGACTAGCGGGAGGCGGGAGGAGACCCAGTACTTC
CASRTSGRREETQYF
>TRBV15|TRBD2|TRBJ2-1|.|21
TGTGCCACCAGCAGAGATAAAGGTCTAGGGGAAGTGGCTAGCGGGAGACTTGAGCAGTTCTTC
CATSRDKGLGEVASGRLEQFF
>TRBV7-9|TRBD2|TRBJ2-3|.|12
TGTGCCAGCACCTCGCGGGAGGATACGCAGTATTTT
CASTSREDTQYF
>TRBV5-1|TRBD1|TRBJ2-3|.|14
TGCGCCAGCAGCACCAGGACAGGGTCGGATACGCAGTATTTT
CASSTRTGSDTQYF
>TRBV7-9|.|TRBJ2-1|.|13
TGTGCCAGCAGCTTAGGGGCCCTCAATGAGCAGTTCTTC
CASSLGALNEQFF
>TRBV4-1|.|TRBJ2-7|.|16
TGCGCCAGCAGCCAAGACAATATCGGACGGGATACCGAGCAGTACTTC
CASSQDNIGRDTEQYF
>TRBV28|.|TRBJ1-4|.|13
TGTGCCAGCCGCCGGGGACTTAATGAAAAACTGTTTTTT
CASRRGLNEKLFF
>TRBV24-1|TRBD2|TRBJ2-3|.|16
TGTGCCACCAGTGAACCTAGCGGGAGGGCTACAGATACGCAGTATTTT
CATSEPSGRATDTQYF
>TRBV21-1|.|TRBJ2-2|.|18
TGTGCCAGCAGCAAGGCACCTCGGAAAGGGGCGTGGGCCGGGGAGCTGTTTTTT
CASSKAPRKGAWAGELFF
>TRBV14|TRBD2|TRBJ2-3|.|15
TGTGCCAGCAGCCCTGCTAGCGGTAGCACAGATACGCAGTATTTT
CASSPASGSTDTQYF
>TRBV30|.|TRBJ1-1|.|13
TGTGCCGGGGTCCAGGCCATGAACACTGAAGCTTTCTTT
CAGVQAMNTEAFF
>TRBV29-1|.|TRBJ2-6|.|19
TGCAGCGTTGAAGATCTGAGACGGAGACTAACTTCTGGGGCCAACGTCCTGACTTTC
CSVEDLRRRLTSGANVLTF
>TRBV7-2|.|TRBJ2-7|.|15
TGTGCCAGCAGCCCCCGCGGCGGGGAGACCTACGAGCAGTACTTC
CASSPRGGETYEQYF
>TRBV11-2|TRBD1|TRBJ1-1|once|15
TGTGCCAGCAGCGCAGATAGGGGGCCCGGCACTGAAGCTTTCTTT
CASSADRGPGTEAFF
>TRBV3-1/TRBV3-2|.|TRBJ2-1|.|14
TGTGCCAGCAGCCAAGGAGGCTCTCAGGGTGAGCAGTTCTTC
CASSQGGSQGEQFF
>TRBV30|TRBD2|TRBJ2-1|.|15
TGTGCCTGGAGTGTACCGGGACTAAAATTGAATGAGCAGTTCTTC
CAWSVPGLKLNEQFF
>TRBV30|.|TRBJ1-3|.|16
TGTGCCTGGAGTGTACGGAAAGGGGGCTCTGGAAACACCATATATTTT
CAWSVRKGGSGNTIYF
>TRBV10-2|.|TRBJ1-5|.|13
TGCGCCAGCAGTCGACAGGACAATCAGCCCCAGCATTTT
CASSRQDNQPQHF
>TRBV30|.|TRBJ1-5|.|14
TGTGCCTGGAGTGTACGGGTAAGAGGTCAGCCCCAGCATTTT
CAWSVRVRGQPQHF
>TRBV4-1|.|TRBJ2-1|.|12
TGCGCCAGCAGCCAGCCCTACTATGAGCAGTTCTTC
CASSQPYYEQFF
>TRBV5-1|.|TRBJ2-1|.|16
TGCGCCAGCAGCTCCGGGACTCTGAGCTCCTACAATGAGCAGTTCTTC
CASSSGTLSSYNEQFF
>TRBV3-1/TRBV3-2|TRBD2|TRBJ2-1|.|18
TGTGCCAGCAGCCGAAAAGGGGCCGGGACTAGCGGTTACAATGAGCAGTTCTTC
CASSRKGAGTSGYNEQFF
>TRBV5-1|TRBD2|TRBJ2-1|.|13
TGCGCCACCCGGGAGGCCGCCTACAATGAGCAGTTCTTC
CATREAAYNEQFF
>TRBV6-4|TRBD1|TRBJ2-5|.|15
TGTGCCAGCAGCATGGGACAGGGGTTTGGGGAGACCCAGTACTTC
CASSMGQGFGETQYF
>TRBV3-1/TRBV3-2|.|TRBJ2-1|.|13
TGTGCCAGCAGCCTCCGAACCGGGAATGAGCAGTTCTTC
CASSLRTGNEQFF
>TRBV7-6|.|TRBJ2-7|.|13
TGTGCCAGCAGCTTAGCGGTAGCGGACGAGCAGTACTTC
CASSLAVADEQYF